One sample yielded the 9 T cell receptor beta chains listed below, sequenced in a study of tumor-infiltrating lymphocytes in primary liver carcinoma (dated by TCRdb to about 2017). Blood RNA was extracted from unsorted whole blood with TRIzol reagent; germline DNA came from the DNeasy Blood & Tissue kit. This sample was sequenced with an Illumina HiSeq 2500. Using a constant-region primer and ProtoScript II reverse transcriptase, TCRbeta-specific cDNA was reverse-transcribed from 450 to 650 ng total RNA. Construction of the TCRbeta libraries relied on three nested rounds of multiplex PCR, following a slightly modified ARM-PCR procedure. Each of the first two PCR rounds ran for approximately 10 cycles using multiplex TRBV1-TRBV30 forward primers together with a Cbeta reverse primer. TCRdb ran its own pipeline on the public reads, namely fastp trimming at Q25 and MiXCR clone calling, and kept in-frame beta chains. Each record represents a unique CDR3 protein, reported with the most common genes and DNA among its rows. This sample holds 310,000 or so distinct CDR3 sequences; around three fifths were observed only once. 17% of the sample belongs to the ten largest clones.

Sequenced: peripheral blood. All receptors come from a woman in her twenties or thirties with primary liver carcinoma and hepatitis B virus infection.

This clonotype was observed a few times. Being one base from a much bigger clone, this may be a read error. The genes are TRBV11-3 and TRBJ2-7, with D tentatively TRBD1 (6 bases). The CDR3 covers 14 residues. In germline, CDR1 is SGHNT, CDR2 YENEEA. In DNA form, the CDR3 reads TGTGCCAGCAACTTAGGGCAGGGGATATCCGAGCAGTACTTC. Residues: CASNLGQGISEQYF.

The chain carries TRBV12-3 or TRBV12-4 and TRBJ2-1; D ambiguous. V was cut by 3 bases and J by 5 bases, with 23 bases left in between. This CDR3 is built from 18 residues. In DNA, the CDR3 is TGTGCCAGCAGTTTCCTCCTCTCGCGCTCCCCTAGTAACAATGAGCAGTTCTTC. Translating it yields CASSFLLSRSPSNNEQFF.

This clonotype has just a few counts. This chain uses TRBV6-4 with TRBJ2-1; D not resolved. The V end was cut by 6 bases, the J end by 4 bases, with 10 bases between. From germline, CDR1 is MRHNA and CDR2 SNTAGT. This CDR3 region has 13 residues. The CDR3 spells CASSSEEYNEQFF. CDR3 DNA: TGTGCCAGCAGCTCCGAGGAATACAATGAGCAGTTCTTC.

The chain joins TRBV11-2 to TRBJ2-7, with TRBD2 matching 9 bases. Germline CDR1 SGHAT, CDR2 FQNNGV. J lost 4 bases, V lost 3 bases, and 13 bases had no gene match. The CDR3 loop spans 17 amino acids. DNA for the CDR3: TGTGCCAGCAGCTTGTATGGACTAGCGAGAGACCAATACGAGCAGTACTTC. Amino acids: CASSLYGLARDQYEQYF.

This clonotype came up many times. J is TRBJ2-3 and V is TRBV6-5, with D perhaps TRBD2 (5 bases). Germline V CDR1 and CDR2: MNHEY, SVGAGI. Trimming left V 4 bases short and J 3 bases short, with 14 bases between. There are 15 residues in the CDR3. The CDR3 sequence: CASSSASTFTDTQYF. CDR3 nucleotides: TGTGCCAGCAGTTCGGCTAGCACTTTTACAGATACGCAGTATTTT.

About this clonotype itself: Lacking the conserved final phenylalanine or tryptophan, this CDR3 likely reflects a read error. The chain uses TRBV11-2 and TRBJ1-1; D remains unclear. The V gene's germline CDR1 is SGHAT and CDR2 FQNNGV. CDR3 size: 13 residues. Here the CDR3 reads CASSFGPNTEAFS. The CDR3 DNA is TGTGCCAGCAGCTTCGGGCCCAACACCGAAGCTTTCTCT.

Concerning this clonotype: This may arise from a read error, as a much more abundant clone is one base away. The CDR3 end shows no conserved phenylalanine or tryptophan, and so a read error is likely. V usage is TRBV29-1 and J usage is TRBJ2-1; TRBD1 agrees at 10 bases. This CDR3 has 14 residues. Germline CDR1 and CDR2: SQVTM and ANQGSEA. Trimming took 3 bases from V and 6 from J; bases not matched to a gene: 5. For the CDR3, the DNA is TGCAGCGTTGATGGGGACAGGGGATCCAATGAGCAGTTCTGC. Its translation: CSVDGDRGSNEQFC.

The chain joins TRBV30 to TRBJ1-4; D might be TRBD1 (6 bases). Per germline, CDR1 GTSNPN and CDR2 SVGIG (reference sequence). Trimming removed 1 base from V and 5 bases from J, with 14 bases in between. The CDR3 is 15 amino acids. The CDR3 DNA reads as TGTGCCTGGAGTGAAACAGGGAGGGGGAATGAAAAACTGTTTTTT. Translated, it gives CAWSETGRGNEKLFF.

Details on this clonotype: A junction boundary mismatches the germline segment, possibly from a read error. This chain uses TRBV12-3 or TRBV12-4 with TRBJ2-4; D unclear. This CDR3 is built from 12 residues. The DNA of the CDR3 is TGTGCCAGCAGTTATGAGATAGGCGTTCAACACTTC. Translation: CASSYEIGVQHF.